The 29 T cell receptor beta chains below all came from one sample that was sequenced in a study of blood T cells in healthy people across ages. A second PCR of 7 to 11 cycles used a sample-barcoded 5' primer and a J-beta primer mix. Via MiXCR, TCRdb re-called the 5' RACE reads, giving one row per CDR3 protein. The sample lists 800,000 to 950,000 distinct CDR3 sequences, 25% to 35% occurring once. This sample was shared with a second study, whose subject was T cells of mothers and their children.

The sequenced sample was blood. The receptors were gathered from a woman in her thirties or forties in good health.

This sequence joins TRBV4-2 and TRBJ1-4, with D possibly TRBD1 on 5 matching bases. The germline gives CDR1 LGHNA, CDR2 YNFKEQ. With 5 bases removed from V and 3 bases from J, the gap between germline ends came to 25 bases. The CDR3 contains 19 residues. The chain's CDR3 is CASSFEIGAGGGANEKLFF. CDR3 bases: TGTGCCAGCAGCTTCGAAATCGGGGCCGGGGGTGGGGCTAATGAAAAACTGTTTTTT.

As to this clonotype: One junction end does not reproduce the germline sequence, and a read error may be involved. The chain carries TRBV7-3 and TRBJ2-5; a weak D match, TRBD2 (5 bases). The J call may be wrong; the DNA end is better matched by TRBJ2-7. Germline V gene data show CDR1 as SGHTA and CDR2 as FQGTGA. The CDR3 sequence is 13 residues long. The CDR3 sequence: CASSFGVRHEQYF. DNA of the CDR3: TGTGCCAGTAGCTTCGGGGTAAGGCACGAGCAGTACTTC.

V and J are TRBV6-6 and TRBJ2-1; 8 bases match TRBD1. Germline CDR1 and CDR2: MNHNY and SVGAGI (reference sequence). This CDR3 has 16 amino acids. J lost 0 bases, V lost 6 bases, and 7 bases had no gene match. The DNA of the CDR3 is TGTGCCAGCAGCTGGGACAGGCCGATCTCCTACAATGAGCAGTTCTTC. Translation: CASSWDRPISYNEQFF.

This CDR3 reads CASSLLAEQFF. The CDR3 bases are TGTGCCAGCAGCCTCCTAGCCGAGCAGTTCTTC. V is TRBV7-8 and J is TRBJ2-1, with D possibly being TRBD2 (5 bases). The germline gives CDR1 SGHVS, CDR2 FQNEAQ. This CDR3 contains 11 residues. V was pared by 5 bases and J by 10 bases, with 9 bases between. Looking up the rest from reference TRBV7-8 and TRBJ2-1 gives the full variable domain: GAGVSQSPRYKVAKRGQDVALRCDPISGHVSLFWYQQALGQGPEFLTYFQNEAQLDKSGLPSDRFFAERPEGSVSTLKIQRTQQEDSAVYLCASSLLAEQFFGPGTRLTVL.

To note about this clonotype: Relative to the germline gene, one junction end is altered; a read error may explain this. This chain connects TRBV6-2 or TRBV6-3 to TRBJ2-3; D unclear. Germline CDR1 MNHEY, CDR2 SVGEGT. The CDR3 extends over 14 amino acids. In DNA, the CDR3 is TGTACCAGCAGTTACTCGTCAGCTACGGATACGCAGTATTTT. This encodes CTSSYSSATDTQYF.

J is TRBJ2-2 and V is TRBV12-3 or TRBV12-4; no reliable D call. The CDR3 contains 14 residues. V lost 5 bases and J 1 base, leaving 8 bases between the germline ends. The chain's CDR3 is CASSVVRNTGELFF. The CDR3 DNA reads as TGTGCCAGCAGTGTAGTGAGGAACACCGGGGAGCTGTTTTTT.

Comment on this clonotype: Being one base from a much bigger clone, this may be a read error. V and J are TRBV6-1 and TRBJ2-3, with 9 bases matching TRBD2. J gave up 0 bases and V 6 bases, and 4 bases lay outside the gene matches. The germline CDR1 and CDR2 sequences are MNHNS and SASEGT. CDR3 length equals 15 residues. The CDR3: CASSPGTSSTDTQYF. The CDR3 DNA sequence: TGTGCCAGCAGCCCCGGGACTAGCAGCACAGATACGCAGTATTTT.

V gene TRBV5-1 combines with J gene TRBJ2-7; 8 bases align to TRBD1. With V trimmed by 4 bases and J by 5 bases, 8 bases remained unmatched. Germline lookup yields CDR1 SGHRS and CDR2 YFSETQ. This CDR3 is 14 amino acids long. Here the CDR3 DNA reads TGCGCCAGCAGCCCTAACGACAGGGGCCACGAGCAGTACTTC. It codes for CASSPNDRGHEQYF.

In the case of this clonotype: A far larger clone is just one base off, so this is likely a read error. The chain has TRBV5-1 and TRBJ2-5; no definite D call. The ends were cut back, 3 bases at V and 2 bases at J, with 11 bases in the middle. The CDR3 spans 14 residues. Germline CDR1 and CDR2: SGHRS and YFSETQ. The CDR3 loop reads CASSWAGQQETQYF. The CDR3 coding sequence is TGCGCCAGCAGCTGGGCCGGTCAGCAAGAGACCCAGTACTTC.

This chain joins TRBV6-6 and TRBJ2-7; no reliable D call. Germline CDR1 reads MNHNY; CDR2 reads SVGAGI (reference sequence). The V and J ends lost 2 bases and 4 bases respectively, with 15 bases between them. This CDR3 contains 15 residues. This chain's CDR3 is CASSYGRRLRYEQYF. The CDR3 nucleotides are TGTGCCAGCAGTTACGGACGCCGGTTACGGTACGAGCAGTACTTC.

This clonotype came up a few times. J is TRBJ2-3 and V is TRBV5-8, with 7 bases aligning to TRBD1. The length of the CDR3 is 16 residues. V was clipped by 0 bases and J by 1 base; unmatched bases: 5. Germline CDR1 reads SGHTS; CDR2 reads YDEGEE. This CDR3 is CASSLGTGEGTDTQYF. The CDR3 nucleotides read TGTGCCAGCAGCTTGGGGACAGGAGAGGGCACAGATACGCAGTATTTT.

The rearrangement links TRBV20-1 to TRBJ1-1, with 7 bases identical to TRBD1. J lost 8 bases, V lost 2 bases, and 2 bases had no gene match. The CDR3 length is 11 residues. CDR1 is DFQATT, CDR2 SNEGSKA, per germline (reference sequence). CDR3 nucleotide sequence: TGCAGTGCTAGAACAGGGGTGGAAGCTTTCTTT. It encodes CSARTGVEAFF.

The chain combines TRBV5-4 with TRBJ2-7; no clear D gene. V lost 4 bases and J 3 bases, leaving 17 bases between the germline ends. The CDR3 totals 15 residues. CDR1 is SGHNT, CDR2 YYREEE, per germline (reference sequence). CDR3 DNA: TGTGCCAGCAGCCAACAGTCTGGACCATTCTACGAGCAGTACTTC. Amino acid sequence: CASSQQSGPFYEQYF.

This clonotype was seen repeatedly, ten times or more. In nucleotides, the CDR3 is TGTGCCAGCAGTTTGAATGGGGGCTACACCTTC. The encoded protein is CASSLNGGYTF. This chain joins TRBV6-6 and TRBJ1-2; D remains ambiguous. Looked up from germline, CDR1 is MNHNY and CDR2 is SVGAGI (reference sequence). Between the trimmed V and J ends, which lost 4 bases and 8 bases, there was a span of 8 bases. The CDR3 has 11 residues.

V usage is TRBV29-1 and J usage is TRBJ1-3, with D perhaps TRBD1 (5 bases). The V end lost 1 base, the J end lost 0 bases, and 7 bases lay between the germline ends. The CDR3 consists of 14 residues. The germline V gene has CDR1 SQVTM and CDR2 ANQGSEA. The CDR3 loop reads CSVEVGHSGNTIYF. The CDR3 DNA is TGCAGCGTTGAAGTCGGACACTCTGGAAACACCATATATTTT.

The V call is TRBV27, the J call TRBJ1-5; D unclear. With 10 bases removed from V and 9 bases from J, the gap between germline ends came to 22 bases. The CDR3 is made up of 14 amino acids. Per germline, CDR1 MNHEY and CDR2 SMNVEV (reference sequence). CDR3 DNA sequence: TGTGCCACTTCCCCCGCCGGAGCCCATCTGCCCCAGCATTTT. As protein: CATSPAGAHLPQHF.

V is TRBV4-3 and J is TRBJ1-1; D is unresolved. In germline, CDR1 is LGHNA, CDR2 YSLEER. This CDR3 has 16 amino acids. V gave up 0 bases and J gave up 0 bases, with 11 bases separating them. For the CDR3, the DNA is TGCGCCAGCAGCCAAGATCGGCCGGGTATGAACACTGAAGCTTTCTTT. Protein: CASSQDRPGMNTEAFF.

V usage is TRBV5-1 and J usage is TRBJ2-3; D may be TRBD1 (6 bases). V lost 0 bases and J 6 bases, leaving 14 bases between the germline ends. This CDR3 region has 15 residues. Germline V gene sequence: CDR1 SGHRS, CDR2 YFSETQ. The CDR3 protein is CASSLAGVDSDTQYF. The CDR3 DNA is TGCGCCAGCAGCTTGGCAGGGGTGGATTCGGATACGCAGTATTTT.

This clonotype has a single count. This chain connects TRBV20-1 to TRBJ2-4, with D possibly TRBD1 on 6 matching bases. V lost 1 base, J lost 1 base, and 11 bases lay in between. Germline-derived CDR1 and CDR2 are DFQATT and SNEGSKA (reference sequence). CDR3 length: 15 amino acids. CDR3 in DNA: TGCAGTGCTAGAGCCAGGGGATCGGCCAAAAACATTCAGTACTTC. Its protein is CSARARGSAKNIQYF.

This clonotype was counted a few times. The chain recombines TRBV4-3 with TRBJ2-3; D gene uncertain. Germline values: CDR1 LGHNA, CDR2 YSLEER. V was shortened by 1 base and J by 6 bases, with 8 bases between the two germline ends. This CDR3 contains 13 residues. The CDR3 loop is CASSQGTVDTQYF. The CDR3 nucleotides read TGCGCCAGCAGCCAAGGGACGGTGGATACGCAGTATTTT.

The sample holds a few counts of this clonotype. It may be a read error: a sequence one base away is much more abundant. The genes are TRBV3-1 and TRBJ2-5; maybe TRBD1 (5 bases). CDR1 is LGHDT and CDR2 is YNNKEL in the germline V gene (reference sequence). Trimming removed 3 bases at V and 4 bases at J, with 12 bases between. CDR3 length equals 14 residues. The CDR3 spells CASSHQGSPETQYF. The DNA for the CDR3 is TGTGCCAGCAGCCATCAGGGTTCCCCAGAGACCCAGTACTTC.

This clonotype was picked up a small number of times. The chain links TRBV5-1 to TRBJ1-5; 7 bases map to TRBD1. With V trimmed by 4 bases and J by 4 bases, 2 bases remained unmatched. CDR1 and CDR2 (germline): SGHRS, YFSETQ. The CDR3 is 13 amino acids. The DNA for the CDR3 is TGCGCCAGCAGCAAGGACAGGAATCAGCCCCAGCATTTT. It translates to CASSKDRNQPQHF.

The rearrangement uses TRBV6-1 and TRBJ2-1; D is possibly TRBD1 or TRBD2 (5 bases each). The CDR3 has 14 amino acids. In germline, CDR1 is MNHNS, CDR2 SASEGT. Trimming removed 1 base from V and 7 bases from J, with 11 bases in between. In nucleotides, the CDR3 is TGTGCCAGCAGTGAAGTTGGGGGTCTGAATGAGCAGTTCTTC. This encodes CASSEVGGLNEQFF.

This chain links TRBV9 with TRBJ2-3; tentative D call: TRBD1 (6 bases). The V gene's germline CDR1 is SGDLS and CDR2 YYNGEE. This CDR3 has 15 residues. With 1 base removed from V and 2 bases from J, the gap between germline ends came to 11 bases. The CDR3 nucleotides read TGTGCCAGCAGCGTACGGGACACCTACACAGATACGCAGTATTTT. Protein: CASSVRDTYTDTQYF.

This clonotype came up many times. This chain uses TRBV11-2 with TRBJ2-7, with 12 bases lining up with TRBD2. There are 17 residues in the CDR3. V lost 8 bases to trimming and J lost 3 bases; unmatched junction nucleotides: 14. Germline V CDR1 and CDR2: SGHAT, FQNNGV. The CDR3 DNA reads TGTGCCAGCGGCCCCCCGGGACTAGCGGGTGTAAACTACGAGCAGTACTTC. Its protein is CASGPPGLAGVNYEQYF.

In this sample, this clonotype turned up once. The V and J genes are TRBV13 and TRBJ2-1, with TRBD2 identical over 11 bases. Per germline, CDR1 PRHDT and CDR2 FYEKMQ (reference sequence). V trimming: 0 bases; J trimming: 3 bases; junction bases outside the gene matches: 13. The CDR3 covers 20 residues. The CDR3 loop reads CASSLGDSVASGGLYNEQFF. The DNA for the CDR3 is TGTGCCAGCAGCTTAGGCGATAGTGTTGCTAGCGGGGGGCTCTACAATGAGCAGTTCTTC.

This clonotype has only a few counts. J is TRBJ1-2 and V is TRBV14; D gene uncertain. This CDR3 region has 13 residues. V was shortened by 3 bases and J by 3 bases, with 8 bases between the two germline ends. Germline CDR1 and CDR2: SGHDN and FVKESK. In DNA form, the CDR3 reads TGTGCCAGCAGCCACTCGGTAGACTATGGCTACACCTTC. Its protein is CASSHSVDYGYTF. Full variable domain (remainder filled in from reference TRBV14 and TRBJ1-2): EAGVTQFPSHSVIEKGQTVTLRCDPISGHDNLYWYRRVMGKEIKFLLHFVKESKQDESGMPNNRFLAERTGGTYSTLKVQPAELEDSGVYFCASSHSVDYGYTFGSGTRLTVV.

In its sample, this clonotype was seen a few times. Its ends do not fully match the called genes, so a read error is possible. The chain joins TRBV6-2 or TRBV6-3 to TRBJ2-5; 12 nucleotides line up with TRBD2. CDR3 length equals 15 residues. Germline lookup yields CDR1 MNHEY and CDR2 SVGEGT. For the CDR3, the DNA is TGTGCCGGCAGTCGACTAGCGGGGGCTAAAGAGACCCAGTACTTC. Residues: CAGSRLAGAKETQYF.

This clonotype has at least ten counts. This rearrangement joins TRBV20-1 to TRBJ1-1, with D possibly matching TRBD1 (6 bases). Looked up from germline, CDR1 is DFQATT and CDR2 is SNEGSKA (reference sequence). The germline V and J ends were trimmed by 2 bases and 8 bases, with 12 bases remaining between them. The CDR3 runs to 12 residues. Written as DNA, the CDR3 is TGCAGTGCTAGAAGTGACAGGAGGGAAGCTTTCTTT. It translates to CSARSDRREAFF.